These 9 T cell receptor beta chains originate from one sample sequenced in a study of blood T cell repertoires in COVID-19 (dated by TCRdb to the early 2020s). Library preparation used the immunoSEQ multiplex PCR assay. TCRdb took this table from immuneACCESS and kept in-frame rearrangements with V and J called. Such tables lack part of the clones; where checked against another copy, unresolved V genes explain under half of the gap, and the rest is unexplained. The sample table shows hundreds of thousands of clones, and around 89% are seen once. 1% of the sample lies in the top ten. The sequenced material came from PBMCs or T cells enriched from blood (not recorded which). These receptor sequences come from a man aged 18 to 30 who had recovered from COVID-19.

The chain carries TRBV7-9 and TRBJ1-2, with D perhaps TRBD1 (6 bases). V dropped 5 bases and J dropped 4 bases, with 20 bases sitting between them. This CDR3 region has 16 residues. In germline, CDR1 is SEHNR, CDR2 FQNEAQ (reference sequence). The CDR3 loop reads CASSPPLLRGAYGYTF. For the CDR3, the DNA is TGTGCCAGCAGCCCCCCCCTTCTCCGGGGGGCCTATGGCTACACCTTC. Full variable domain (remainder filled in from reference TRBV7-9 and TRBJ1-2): DTGVSQNPRHKITKRGQNVTFRCDPISEHNRLYWYRQTLGQGPEFLTYFQNEAQLEKSRLLSDRFSAERPKGSFSTLEIQRTEQGDSAMYLCASSPPLLRGAYGYTFGSGTRLTVV.

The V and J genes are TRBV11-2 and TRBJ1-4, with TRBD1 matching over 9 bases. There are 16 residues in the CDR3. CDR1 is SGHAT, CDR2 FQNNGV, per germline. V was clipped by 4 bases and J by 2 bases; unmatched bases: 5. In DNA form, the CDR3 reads TGTGCCAGCAGCTGGACAGGGGTGCGGACTAATGAAAAACTGTTTTTT. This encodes CASSWTGVRTNEKLFF.

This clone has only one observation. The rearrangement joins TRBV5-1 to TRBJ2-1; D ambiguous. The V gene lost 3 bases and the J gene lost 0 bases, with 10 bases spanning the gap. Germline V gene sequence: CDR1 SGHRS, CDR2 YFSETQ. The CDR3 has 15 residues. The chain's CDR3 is CASSYVVSSYNEQFF. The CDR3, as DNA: TGCGCCAGCAGCTACGTCGTTAGCTCCTACAATGAGCAGTTCTTC.

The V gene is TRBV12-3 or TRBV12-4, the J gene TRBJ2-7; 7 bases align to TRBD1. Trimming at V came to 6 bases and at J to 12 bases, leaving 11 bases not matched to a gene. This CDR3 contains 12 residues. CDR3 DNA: TGTGCCAGCAGCACCACAGGGGATAAACCGTACTTC. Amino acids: CASSTTGDKPYF.

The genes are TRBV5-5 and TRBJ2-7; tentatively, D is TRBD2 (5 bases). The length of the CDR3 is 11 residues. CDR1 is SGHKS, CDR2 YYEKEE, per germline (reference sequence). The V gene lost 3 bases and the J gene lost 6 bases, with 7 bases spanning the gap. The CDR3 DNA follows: TGTGCCAGCAGCTCCCTAGCCGAGCAGTACTTC. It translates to CASSSLAEQYF.

The CDR3 protein is CASSPPGTSGDGNEQFF. The CDR3 nucleotides read TGTGCCAGCTCACCACCCGGGACTAGCGGGGATGGCAATGAGCAGTTCTTC. The chain uses TRBV18 and TRBJ2-1, with TRBD2 matching 13 bases. CDR1 is KGHSH and CDR2 is LQKENI in the germline V gene. The CDR3 length is 17 residues. After removal of 0 bases from V and 6 bases from J, the junction contained 5 bases not matched to a gene.

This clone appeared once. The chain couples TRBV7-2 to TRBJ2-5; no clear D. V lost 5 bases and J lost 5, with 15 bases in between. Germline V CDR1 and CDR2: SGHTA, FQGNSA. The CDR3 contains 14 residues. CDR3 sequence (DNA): TGTGCCAGCAGCCCCTACTCAGCCGGGGAGACCCAGTACTTC. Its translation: CASSPYSAGETQYF.

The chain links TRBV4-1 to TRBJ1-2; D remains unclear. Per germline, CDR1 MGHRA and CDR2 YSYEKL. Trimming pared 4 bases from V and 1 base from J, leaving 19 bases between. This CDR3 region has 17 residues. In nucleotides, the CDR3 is TGCGCCAGCAGCCGAATAGGGCCTGCGGACTTTAACTATGGCTACACCTTC. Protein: CASSRIGPADFNYGYTF.

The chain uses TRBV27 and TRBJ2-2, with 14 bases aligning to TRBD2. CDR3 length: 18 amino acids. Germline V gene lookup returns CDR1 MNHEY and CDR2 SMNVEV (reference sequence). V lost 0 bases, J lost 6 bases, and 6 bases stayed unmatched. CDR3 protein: CASSLSVRGLAGAGELFF. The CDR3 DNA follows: TGTGCCAGCAGTTTATCGGTTAGGGGACTAGCGGGAGCCGGGGAGCTGTTTTTT.